Sequencing of this T cell receptor (beta chain) was carried out in a study of T cell responses to AZD1222 COVID-19 vaccine. Study-level findings and limits: Reportedly, nearly half the spike-specific TCRs target unmutated variant regions. At study baseline, merely several AZD1222 recipients were seropositive.

V gave up 1 base and J gave up 3 bases; unmatched junction bases: 9. The CDR3 is 17 amino acids. The germline gives CDR1 LGHNA, CDR2 YSLEER. Produced via immunoSEQ multiplex PCR; TCRdb's table is partial and in-frame only. This table holds more than 80,000 clones, roughly 91% found once. As concerns this clone: No antigen is known for it.

The V call is TRBV4-3, the J call TRBJ2-3; TRBD2 aligns across 8 bases. This specimen consisted of peripheral blood, obtained 28 days after the second AZD1222 dose. This receptor was obtained from an adult who received the AZD1222 COVID-19 vaccine. The chain's CDR3 is CASSQAPGGRATDTQYF. The CDR3 region has the DNA TGCGCCAGCAGCCAAGCCCCGGGGGGGCGGGCGACAGATACGCAGTATTTT.